The present TCR beta chain was sequenced within a study of a mutant IDH1 vaccine in newly diagnosed glioma. Across the whole study: Most patients had radiochemotherapy with temozolomide before enrollment; others had one alone.

The repertoire was sequenced with immunoSEQ multiplex PCR; TCRdb's copy has only in-frame clones and lacks some. The sample records 25,000 to 40,000 clones, around 80% being singletons. Sample time point: week 35, safety follow-up. The content of each vaccine dose was 300 ug of mutant IDH1 20-mer peptide, and topical imiquimod accompanied it. Vaccinations, eight in total, occurred in weeks 1, 3, 5, 7, 11, 15, 19, 23. Regarding this clone: The antigen is undetermined.

Specimen: PBMCs, collected from a glioma patient whose treatment included an IDH1 peptide vaccine. The origin of this receptor is a woman between 35 and 50 years old with glioma.

CDR3: CASSHLAGGRETQYF. CDR3 bases: TGCGCCAGCAGCCATCTAGCGGGGGGGCGGGAGACCCAGTACTTC. The chain carries TRBV4-1 and TRBJ2-5, with 12 bases matching TRBD2. Trimming took 3 bases from V and 5 from J; bases not matched to a gene: 4. This CDR3 has 15 residues. Germline CDR1 and CDR2: MGHRA and YSYEKL.